The present T cell receptor beta chain was sequenced within a study of Tregs in tolerant kidney transplant recipients. Regarding the study as a whole: The small number of patients limits these findings pending further validation. Tregs expanded with activated donor B cells seemed most donor-specific.

Clones were sequenced by immunoSEQ multiplex PCR, and TCRdb holds only the in-frame ones, with some missing. The sample shows over 50,000 clones, roughly 88% of them seen only once. V lost 5 bases and J 2 bases, leaving 9 bases between the germline ends. The CDR3 length is 13 residues. Looked up from germline, CDR1 is MDHEN and CDR2 is SYDVKM. This clone was counted once. The antigen is undetermined. The starting material was Tregs from blood, obtained before the transplant. The chain has TRBV28 and TRBJ1-2; D is possibly TRBD1 (6 bases). This TCR derives from a human donor who received a combined kidney and bone marrow transplant. The CDR3 coding sequence is TGTGCCAGCAGTGAGGGGGGAAACTATGGCTACACCTTC. Translating gives CASSEGGNYGYTF.